The TCR beta chain under discussion was sequenced for a study of blood T cell repertoires in COVID-19. Study context: COVID-19 samples collected from the United States, Italy and Spain covered acute and convalescent phases. T cells, B-cell-depleted T cells, or PBMCs provided the cDNA or gDNA that served as material.

Germline CDR1 and CDR2: MNHEY and SVGAGI. The CDR3 loop spans 14 amino acids. The V gene lost 8 bases and the J gene lost 4 bases, with 18 bases spanning the gap. In the original processing: Amplification of reference gene primers provided the estimated nucleated cell counts. The table came from immunoSEQ multiplex PCR; TCRdb's copy has only in-frame clones and leaves some out. The DNA gave D and trimming, while V, J and clone size come from that table. This sample carries 60,000 to 65,000 clones, approximately 77% of them seen once, and the ten largest clones take around 30%. The receptor's source is a human donor in a cohort sampled during active COVID-19. Sequenced sample: peripheral blood. This rearrangement joins TRBV6-5 to TRBJ2-7; D possibly corresponds to TRBD2 (6 bases). Written as DNA, the CDR3 is TGTGCCAGCTCTTCGGGAGCCCGTGTTTACGAGCAGTACTTC. This encodes CASSSGARVYEQYF.